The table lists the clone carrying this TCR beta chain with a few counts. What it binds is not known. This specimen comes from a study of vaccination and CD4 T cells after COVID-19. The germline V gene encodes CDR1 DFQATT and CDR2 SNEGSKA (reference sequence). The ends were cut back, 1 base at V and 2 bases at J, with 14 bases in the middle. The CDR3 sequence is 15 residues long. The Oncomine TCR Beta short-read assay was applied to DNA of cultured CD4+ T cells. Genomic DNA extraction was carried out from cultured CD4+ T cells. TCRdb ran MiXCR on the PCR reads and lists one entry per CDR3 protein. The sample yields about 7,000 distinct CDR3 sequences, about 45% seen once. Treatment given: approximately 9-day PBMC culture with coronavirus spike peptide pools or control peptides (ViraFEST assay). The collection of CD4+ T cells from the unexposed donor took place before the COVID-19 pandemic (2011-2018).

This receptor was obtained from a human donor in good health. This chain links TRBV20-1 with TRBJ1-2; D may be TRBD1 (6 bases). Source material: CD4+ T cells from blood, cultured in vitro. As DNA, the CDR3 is TGCAGTGCTAGAGCCATTCGGACAGAAAACTATGGCTACACCTTC. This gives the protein CSARAIRTENYGYTF.